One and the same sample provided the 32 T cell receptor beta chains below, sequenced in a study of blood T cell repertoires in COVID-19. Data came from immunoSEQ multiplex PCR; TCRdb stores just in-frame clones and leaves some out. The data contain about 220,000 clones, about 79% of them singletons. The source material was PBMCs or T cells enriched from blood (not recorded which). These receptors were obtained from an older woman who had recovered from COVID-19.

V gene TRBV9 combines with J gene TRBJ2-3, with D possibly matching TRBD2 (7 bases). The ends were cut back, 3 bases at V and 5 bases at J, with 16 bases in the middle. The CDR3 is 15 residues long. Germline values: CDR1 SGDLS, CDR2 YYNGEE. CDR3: CASSARGGRLDTQYF. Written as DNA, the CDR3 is TGTGCCAGCAGCGCCCGCGGGGGCCGCCTAGATACGCAGTATTTT.

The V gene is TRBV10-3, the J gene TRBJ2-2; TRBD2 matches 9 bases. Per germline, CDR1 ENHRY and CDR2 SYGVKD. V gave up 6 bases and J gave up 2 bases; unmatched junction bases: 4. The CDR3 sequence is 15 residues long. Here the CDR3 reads CAIRSGGLNTGELFF. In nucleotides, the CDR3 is TGTGCCATCAGGAGCGGGGGGCTAAACACCGGGGAGCTGTTTTTT.

DNA for the CDR3: TGTGCCAGCAGCCGTATCAGAGGGGGCGGCGGCTATGGCTACACCTTC. Translating it yields CASSRIRGGGGYGYTF. This chain uses TRBV14 with TRBJ1-2, with 7 bases fitting TRBD1. Germline V gene data show CDR1 as SGHDN and CDR2 as FVKESK. The J segment lost 4 bases and the V segment lost 4 bases, leaving 12 bases of the junction unmatched. The CDR3 is made up of 16 amino acids. Filled out from reference TRBV14 and TRBJ1-2, the complete variable domain reads EAGVTQFPSHSVIEKGQTVTLRCDPISGHDNLYWYRRVMGKEIKFLLHFVKESKQDESGMPNNRFLAERTGGTYSTLKVQPAELEDSGVYFCASSRIRGGGGYGYTFGSGTRLTVV.

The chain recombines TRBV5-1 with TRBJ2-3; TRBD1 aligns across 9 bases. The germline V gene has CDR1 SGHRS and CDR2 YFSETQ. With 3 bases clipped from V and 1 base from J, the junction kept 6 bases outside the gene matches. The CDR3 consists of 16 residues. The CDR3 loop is CASSSLRDRGTDTQYF. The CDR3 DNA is TGCGCCAGCAGCTCCCTCCGGGACAGGGGCACAGATACGCAGTATTTT.

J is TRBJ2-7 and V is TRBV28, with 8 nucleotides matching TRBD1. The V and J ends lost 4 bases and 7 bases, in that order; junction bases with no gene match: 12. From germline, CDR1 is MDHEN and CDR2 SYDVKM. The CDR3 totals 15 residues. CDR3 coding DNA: TGTGCCAGCAGTTATCCCCCAGGGGGCCACTGGGAGCAGTACTTC. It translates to CASSYPPGGHWEQYF.

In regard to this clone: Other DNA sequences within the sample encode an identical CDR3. CDR3 in amino acids: CASSLQGGGQPQHF. The CDR3 bases are TGTGCCAGCAGCCTTCAGGGGGGAGGTCAGCCCCAGCATTTT. The rearrangement links TRBV6-5 to TRBJ1-5, with 7 bases lining up with TRBD1. The CDR3 covers 14 residues. Losses at the gene ends were 6 bases for V and 6 bases for J; bases not matched to a gene: 8. CDR1 MNHEY and CDR2 SVGAGI come from the germline V gene.

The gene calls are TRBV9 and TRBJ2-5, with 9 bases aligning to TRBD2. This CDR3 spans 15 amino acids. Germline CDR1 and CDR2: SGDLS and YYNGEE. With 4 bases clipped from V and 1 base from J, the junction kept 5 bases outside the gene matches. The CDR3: CASSPLAGSQETQYF. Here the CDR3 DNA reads TGTGCCAGCAGCCCTCTAGCGGGGAGCCAAGAGACCCAGTACTTC. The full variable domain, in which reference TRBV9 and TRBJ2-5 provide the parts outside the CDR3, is DSGVTQTPKHLITATGQRVTLRCSPRSGDLSVYWYQQSLDQGLQFLIQYYNGEERAKGNILERFSAQQFPDLHSELNLSSLELGDSALYFCASSPLAGSQETQYFGPGTRLLVL.

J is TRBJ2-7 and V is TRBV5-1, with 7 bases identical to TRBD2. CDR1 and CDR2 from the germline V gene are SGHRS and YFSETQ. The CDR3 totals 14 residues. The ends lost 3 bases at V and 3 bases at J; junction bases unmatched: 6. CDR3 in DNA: TGCGCCAGCAGCTCCTCCGGGACTAACTACGAGCAGTACTTC. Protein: CASSSSGTNYEQYF.

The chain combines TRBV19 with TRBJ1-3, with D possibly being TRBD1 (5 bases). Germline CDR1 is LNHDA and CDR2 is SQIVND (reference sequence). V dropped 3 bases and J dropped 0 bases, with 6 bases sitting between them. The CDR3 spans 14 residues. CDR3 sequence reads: CASSMGHSGNTIYF. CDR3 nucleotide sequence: TGTGCCAGTAGTATGGGGCACTCTGGAAACACCATATATTTT.

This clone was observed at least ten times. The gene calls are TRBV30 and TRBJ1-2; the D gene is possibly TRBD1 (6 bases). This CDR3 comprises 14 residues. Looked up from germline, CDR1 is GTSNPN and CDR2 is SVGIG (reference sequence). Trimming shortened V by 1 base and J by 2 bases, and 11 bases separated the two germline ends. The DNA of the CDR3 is TGTGCCTGGAGTGGACAGGAGATCAACTATGGCTACACCTTC. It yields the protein CAWSGQEINYGYTF.

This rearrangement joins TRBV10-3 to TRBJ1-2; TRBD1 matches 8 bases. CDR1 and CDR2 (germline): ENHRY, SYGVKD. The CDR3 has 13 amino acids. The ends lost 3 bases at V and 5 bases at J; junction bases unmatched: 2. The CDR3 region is CAISEQGGYGYTF. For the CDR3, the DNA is TGTGCCATCAGTGAACAGGGGGGGTATGGCTACACCTTC.

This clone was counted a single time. CDR3 DNA sequence: TGCGCCAGCAGCTCCTACCGGGGACAGAACACTGAAGCTTTCTTT. Protein sequence: CASSSYRGQNTEAFF. V usage is TRBV5-1 and J usage is TRBJ1-1, with D perhaps TRBD1 (6 bases). This CDR3 contains 15 residues. CDR1 is SGHRS and CDR2 is YFSETQ in the germline V gene. V dropped 3 bases and J dropped 1 base, with 13 bases sitting between them.

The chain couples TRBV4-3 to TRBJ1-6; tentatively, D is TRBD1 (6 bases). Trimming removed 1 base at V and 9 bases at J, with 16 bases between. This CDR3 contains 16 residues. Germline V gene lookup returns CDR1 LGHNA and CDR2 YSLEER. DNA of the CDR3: TGCGCCAGCAGCCAAGTCCGGGACACCGTTGTTTCACCCCTCCACTTT. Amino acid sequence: CASSQVRDTVVSPLHF.

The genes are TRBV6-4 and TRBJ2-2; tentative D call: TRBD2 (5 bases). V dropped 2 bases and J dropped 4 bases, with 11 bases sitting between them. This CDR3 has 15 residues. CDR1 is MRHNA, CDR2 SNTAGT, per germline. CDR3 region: CASSDRRWGTGELFF. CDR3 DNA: TGTGCCAGCAGTGACAGGAGGTGGGGCACCGGGGAGCTGTTTTTT.

In DNA form, the CDR3 reads TGTGCCAGCAGTTACTCATGGGGGGACTATGGCTACACCTTC. The encoded protein is CASSYSWGDYGYTF. The chain joins TRBV6-5 to TRBJ1-2; tentative D call: TRBD1 (5 bases). Germline V gene sequence: CDR1 MNHEY, CDR2 SVGAGI. V lost 0 bases to trimming and J lost 3 bases, with 8 bases between them. The length of the CDR3 is 14 residues.

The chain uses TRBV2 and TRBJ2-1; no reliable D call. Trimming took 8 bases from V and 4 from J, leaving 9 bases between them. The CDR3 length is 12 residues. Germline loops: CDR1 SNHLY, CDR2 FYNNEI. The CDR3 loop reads CASRLEYNEQFF. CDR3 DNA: TGTGCCAGCCGGCTAGAATACAATGAGCAGTTCTTC.

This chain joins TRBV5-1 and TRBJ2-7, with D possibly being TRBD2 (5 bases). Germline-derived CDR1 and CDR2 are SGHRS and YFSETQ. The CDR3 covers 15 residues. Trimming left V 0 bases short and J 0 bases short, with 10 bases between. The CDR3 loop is CASSLAGSSSYEQYF. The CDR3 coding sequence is TGCGCCAGCAGCTTGGCGGGGTCAAGCTCCTACGAGCAGTACTTC.

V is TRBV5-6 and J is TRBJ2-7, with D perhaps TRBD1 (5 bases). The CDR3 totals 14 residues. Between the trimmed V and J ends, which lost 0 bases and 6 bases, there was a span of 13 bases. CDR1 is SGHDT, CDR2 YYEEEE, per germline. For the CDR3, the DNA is TGTGCCAGCAGCTTGGCCGTGGGTCAGGGCGAGCAGTACTTC. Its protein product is CASSLAVGQGEQYF.

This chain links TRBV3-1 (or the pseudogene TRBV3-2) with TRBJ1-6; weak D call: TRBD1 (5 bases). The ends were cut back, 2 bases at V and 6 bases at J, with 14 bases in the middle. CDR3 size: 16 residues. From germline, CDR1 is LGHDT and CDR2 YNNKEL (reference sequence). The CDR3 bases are TGTGCCAGCAGCCAATCAGACCGACAGAGTAATTCACCCCTCCACTTT. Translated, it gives CASSQSDRQSNSPLHF.

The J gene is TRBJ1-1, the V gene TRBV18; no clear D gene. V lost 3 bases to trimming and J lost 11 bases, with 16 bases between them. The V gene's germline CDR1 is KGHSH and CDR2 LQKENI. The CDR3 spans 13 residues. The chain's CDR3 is CASSPGKSIWAFF. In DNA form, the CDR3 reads TGTGCCAGCTCACCCGGGAAGTCTATATGGGCTTTCTTT.

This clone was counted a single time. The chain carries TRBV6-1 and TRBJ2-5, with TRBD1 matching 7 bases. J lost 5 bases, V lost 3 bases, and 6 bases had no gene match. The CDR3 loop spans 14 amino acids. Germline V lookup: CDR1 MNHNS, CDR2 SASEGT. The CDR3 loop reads CASSEIDRVETQYF. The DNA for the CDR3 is TGTGCCAGCAGTGAGATAGACAGGGTGGAGACCCAGTACTTC.

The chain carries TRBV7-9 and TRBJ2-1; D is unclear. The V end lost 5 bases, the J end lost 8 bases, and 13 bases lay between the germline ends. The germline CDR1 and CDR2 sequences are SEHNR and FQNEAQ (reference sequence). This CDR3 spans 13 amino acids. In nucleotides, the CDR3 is TGTGCCAGCAGCAATGGTCGCGCTGATGAGCAGTTCTTC. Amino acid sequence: CASSNGRADEQFF.

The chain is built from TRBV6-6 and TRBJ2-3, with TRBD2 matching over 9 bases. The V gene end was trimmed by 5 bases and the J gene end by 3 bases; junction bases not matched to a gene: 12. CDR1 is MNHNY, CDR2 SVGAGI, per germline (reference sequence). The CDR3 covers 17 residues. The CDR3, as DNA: TGTGCCAGCAGTCCCCGGGGTAGCGGGAGTCGGACAGATACGCAGTATTTT. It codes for CASSPRGSGSRTDTQYF.

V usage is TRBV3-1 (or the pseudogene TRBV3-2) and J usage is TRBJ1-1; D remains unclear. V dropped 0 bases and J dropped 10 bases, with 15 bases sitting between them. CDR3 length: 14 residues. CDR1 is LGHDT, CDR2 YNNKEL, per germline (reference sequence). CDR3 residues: CASSQDSGGRRAFF. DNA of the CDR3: TGTGCCAGCAGCCAAGATAGTGGAGGCCGTAGAGCTTTCTTT.

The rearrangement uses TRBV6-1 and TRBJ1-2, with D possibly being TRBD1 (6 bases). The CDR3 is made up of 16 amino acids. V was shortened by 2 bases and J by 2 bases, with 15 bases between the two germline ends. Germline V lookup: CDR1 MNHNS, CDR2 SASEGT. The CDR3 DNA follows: TGTGCCAGCAGTGAAACCGGGACACATATCAACTATGGCTACACCTTC. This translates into CASSETGTHINYGYTF.

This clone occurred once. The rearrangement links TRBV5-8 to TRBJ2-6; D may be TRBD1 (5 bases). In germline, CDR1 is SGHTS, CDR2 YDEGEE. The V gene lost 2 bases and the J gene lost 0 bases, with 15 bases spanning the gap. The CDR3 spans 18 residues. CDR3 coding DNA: TGTGCCAGCAGCTTACAGCGACAGTCCATCTCTGGGGCCAACGTCCTGACTTTC. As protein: CASSLQRQSISGANVLTF.

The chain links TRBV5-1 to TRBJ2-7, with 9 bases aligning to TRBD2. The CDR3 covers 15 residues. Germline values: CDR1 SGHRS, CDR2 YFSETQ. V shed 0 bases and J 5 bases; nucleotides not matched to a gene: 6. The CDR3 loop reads CASSLAAGGPNEQYF. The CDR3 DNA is TGCGCCAGCAGCTTGGCCGCGGGAGGGCCTAACGAGCAGTACTTC.

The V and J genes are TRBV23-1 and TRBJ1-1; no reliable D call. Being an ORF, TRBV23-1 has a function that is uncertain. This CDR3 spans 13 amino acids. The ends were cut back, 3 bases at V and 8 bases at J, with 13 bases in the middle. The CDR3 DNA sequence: TGCGCCAGCAGTCACAGGCCCTACGACGAAGCTTTCTTT. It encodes CASSHRPYDEAFF.

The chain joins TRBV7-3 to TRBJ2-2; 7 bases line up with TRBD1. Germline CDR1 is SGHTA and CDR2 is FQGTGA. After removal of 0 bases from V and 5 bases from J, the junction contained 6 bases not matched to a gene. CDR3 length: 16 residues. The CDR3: CASSLTGQALTGELFF. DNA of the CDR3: TGTGCCAGCAGCTTAACAGGACAGGCCCTGACCGGGGAGCTGTTTTTT. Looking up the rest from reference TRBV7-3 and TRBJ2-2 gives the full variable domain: GAGVSQTPSNKVTEKGKYVELRCDPISGHTALYWYRQSLGQGPEFLIYFQGTGAADDSGLPNDRFFAVRPEGSVSTLKIQRTERGDSAVYLCASSLTGQALTGELFFGEGSRLTVL.

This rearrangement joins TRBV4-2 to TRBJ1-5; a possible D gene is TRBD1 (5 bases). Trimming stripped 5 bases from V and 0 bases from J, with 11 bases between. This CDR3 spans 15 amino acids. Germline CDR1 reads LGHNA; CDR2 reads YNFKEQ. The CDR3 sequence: CASSWGMGSNQPQHF. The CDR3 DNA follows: TGTGCCAGCAGCTGGGGCATGGGTAGCAATCAGCCCCAGCATTTT.

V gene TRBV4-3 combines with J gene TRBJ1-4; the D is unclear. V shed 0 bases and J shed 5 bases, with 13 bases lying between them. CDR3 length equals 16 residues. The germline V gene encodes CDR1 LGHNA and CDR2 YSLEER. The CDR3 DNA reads TGCGCCAGCAGCCAAGATCTTAAGCGAGGAAATGAAAAACTGTTTTTT. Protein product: CASSQDLKRGNEKLFF.

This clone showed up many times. CDR3 nucleotides: TGTGCCAGCACCCTACTAGCGGGAGGAAACAATGAGCAGTTCTTC. Its protein is CASTLLAGGNNEQFF. The rearrangement joins TRBV5-6 to TRBJ2-1, with 12 nucleotides matching TRBD2. Germline-derived CDR1 and CDR2 are SGHDT and YYEEEE. V lost 6 bases to trimming and J lost 5 bases; unmatched junction nucleotides: 6. The CDR3 extends over 15 amino acids.